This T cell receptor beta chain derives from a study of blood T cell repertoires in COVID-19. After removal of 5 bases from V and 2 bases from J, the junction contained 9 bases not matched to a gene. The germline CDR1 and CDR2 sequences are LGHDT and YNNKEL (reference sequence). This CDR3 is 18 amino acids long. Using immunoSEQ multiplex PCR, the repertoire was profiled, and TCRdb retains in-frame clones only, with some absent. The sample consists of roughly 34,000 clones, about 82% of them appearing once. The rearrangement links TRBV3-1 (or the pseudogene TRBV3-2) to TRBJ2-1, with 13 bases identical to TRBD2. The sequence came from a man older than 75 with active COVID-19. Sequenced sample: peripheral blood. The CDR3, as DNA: TGTGCCAGCAGCTCGAGACTAGCGGGGGGCATAGCCTACAATGAGCAGTTCTTC. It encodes CASSSRLAGGIAYNEQFF.